This TCR beta chain was documented in a study of CD8+ T cells in alopecia areata. About the study: Treatment ran 6 to 18 months, with 6 months of follow-up afterward.

The V end lost 7 bases, the J end lost 1 base, and 14 bases lay between the germline ends. CDR3 length: 15 residues. The germline V gene encodes CDR1 MGHRA and CDR2 YSYEKL. Study observations and caveats: TCR sharing was clearer in mice than between patients, perhaps partly owing to patient HLA diversity.

In each case, RNA was isolated and then reverse transcribed into cDNA as the sequencing template. Measured with immunoSEQ multiplex PCR; TCRdb has only the in-frame clones, and not every one. The table has fewer than 200,000 clones, about 60% seen once. With respect to this clone: What it binds is not known.

Sample treatment: oral pan-JAK inhibitor, 5-10 mg twice daily. The TCR comes from a human donor with alopecia areata. The input for sequencing was CD8+ T cells sorted from blood, taken at week 24, from a patient treated with tofacitinib. The chain uses TRBV4-1 and TRBJ1-5; D is unclear. The DNA for the CDR3 is TGCGCCAGCAACCTCAAACTGGGAAGCAATCAGCCCCAGCATTTT. This encodes CASNLKLGSNQPQHF.